This T cell receptor beta chain was found in a study of cytomegalovirus exposure and HLA in healthy donors. At the level of the study: Caucasian-associated ancestry cluster membership applied to approximately 84% of some 400 genotyped donors.

This PCR relied on a set of 60 Vbeta primers and 13 Jbeta primers. Sequencing used immunoSEQ multiplex PCR; TCRdb keeps in-frame clones, though not all of them. The sample holds 45,000 to 50,000 clones. Worth noting for this clone: Its antigen remains unidentified.

The donors, nominally healthy at sampling, likely had unrecorded immune exposures. Study findings and constraints: The authors judged a highly shared variant cluster likely a sequencing artifact.

Germline V gives CDR1 SGHRS, CDR2 YFSETQ. V dropped 0 bases and J dropped 5; count of bases not matched to a gene: 3. This CDR3 spans 14 amino acids. The chain has TRBV5-1 and TRBJ2-5; TRBD1 matches at 8 bases. Sequencing used PBMCs. This receptor was identified in a male donor in good health and CMV-seronegative. This CDR3 reads CASSLAGGRETQYF. Written as DNA, the CDR3 is TGCGCCAGCAGCTTGGCAGGGGGCAGGGAGACCCAGTACTTC.